Below, 12 T cell receptor beta chains from the same sample are listed, as sequenced in a study of siplizumab effects on memory and regulatory T cells. Data came from immunoSEQ multiplex PCR; TCRdb stores just in-frame clones and leaves some out. Of some 100,000 clones listed, roughly 96% were seen once; the top ten hold around 0.03%. The sample comprised naive CD4+ T cells sorted from blood. Source of these receptors: a human donor in good health.

The chain uses TRBV7-6 and TRBJ2-3; 14 bases agree with TRBD2. Trimming removed 5 bases from V and 6 bases from J; junction bases left unmatched: 7. This CDR3 spans 16 amino acids. Germline values: CDR1 SGHVS, CDR2 FNYEAQ. The CDR3 region is CASSTRLAGGLDTQYF. Here the CDR3 DNA reads TGTGCCAGCAGCACCCGACTAGCGGGGGGGCTGGATACGCAGTATTTT.

V is TRBV9 and J is TRBJ1-4; D is ambiguous. CDR1 is SGDLS, CDR2 YYNGEE, per germline. The CDR3 consists of 13 residues. V was cut by 4 bases and J by 8 bases, with 12 bases left in between. The CDR3 bases are TGTGCCAGCAGCATCGGACTAGGCGAAAAACTGTTTTTT. This sequence encodes CASSIGLGEKLFF.

The chain carries TRBV9 and TRBJ1-2, with TRBD1 matching 8 bases. V lost 3 bases to trimming and J lost 1 base; unmatched junction nucleotides: 11. This CDR3 is built from 17 residues. The germline CDR1 and CDR2 sequences are SGDLS and YYNGEE. The CDR3 here is CASSAGTGSDLNYGYTF. The CDR3 region has the DNA TGTGCCAGCAGCGCCGGGACAGGCTCGGACCTTAACTATGGCTACACCTTC.

This sequence joins TRBV28 and TRBJ2-7; D gene uncertain. This CDR3 has 14 amino acids. Germline CDR1 reads MDHEN; CDR2 reads SYDVKM. The V and J ends lost 1 base and 0 bases respectively, with 7 bases between them. CDR3 nucleotide sequence: TGTGCCAGCAGTTTATCTGGGGTCTCCTACGAGCAGTACTTC. Translation gives CASSLSGVSYEQYF.

This clone was detected once. This chain links TRBV10-2 with TRBJ2-3; perhaps D is TRBD1 or TRBD2 (5 bases each). The CDR3 is 14 residues long. Per germline, CDR1 WSHSY and CDR2 SAAADI. The V and J ends lost 7 bases and 3 bases respectively, with 14 bases between them. CDR3 DNA: TGCGCCAGCACCCGGGACCAGAATACAGATACGCAGTATTTT. Translated: CASTRDQNTDTQYF.

This chain connects TRBV4-2 to TRBJ2-7; 11 bases match TRBD2. The CDR3 contains 17 residues. Per germline, CDR1 LGHNA and CDR2 YNFKEQ. The V and J ends lost 3 bases and 4 bases, in that order; junction bases with no gene match: 11. The CDR3 loop is CASSHLSLAGGSYEQYF. DNA for the CDR3: TGTGCCAGCAGCCACCTAAGCCTAGCGGGGGGTTCGTACGAGCAGTACTTC.

The chain recombines TRBV4-3 with TRBJ1-5, with 9 positions matching TRBD1. The germline CDR1 and CDR2 sequences are LGHNA and YSLEER. Germline trimming cut 0 bases from V and 6 bases from J; bases unmatched to any gene: 12. The CDR3 is 18 amino acids. The CDR3 loop is CASSQEARARDRVQPQHF. In nucleotides, the CDR3 is TGCGCCAGCAGCCAAGAGGCCCGGGCCCGGGACAGGGTTCAGCCCCAGCATTTT.

This clone was seen a single time. The chain uses TRBV6-5 and TRBJ2-3; 11 positions agree with TRBD2. The CDR3 extends over 14 amino acids. CDR1 MNHEY and CDR2 SVGAGI come from the germline V gene. V shed 8 bases, J shed 1 base, and the junction held 2 bases outside the gene matches. CDR3 amino acids: CASQLAGGTDTQYF. The CDR3 coding sequence is TGTGCCAGCCAACTAGCGGGGGGCACAGATACGCAGTATTTT.

The chain employs TRBV5-1 and TRBJ2-2; 9 nucleotides match TRBD1. This CDR3 is 16 amino acids long. Trimming removed 3 bases from V and 1 base from J; junction bases left unmatched: 4. Germline CDR1 reads SGHRS; CDR2 reads YFSETQ. This CDR3 is CASSSTGGENTGELFF. Here the CDR3 DNA reads TGCGCCAGCAGCTCAACAGGGGGCGAGAACACCGGGGAGCTGTTTTTT.

This clone is a singleton in its sample. The gene calls are TRBV5-1 and TRBJ1-1, with TRBD1 as a possible D gene (5 bases). The CDR3 is 14 amino acids. CDR1 is SGHRS, CDR2 YFSETQ, per germline. V was pared by 4 bases and J by 4 bases, with 14 bases between. In DNA, the CDR3 is TGCGCCAGCAGCCTGGGCTCCGGGGGCACTGAAGCTTTCTTT. This translates into CASSLGSGGTEAFF. The full variable domain, completed using reference TRBV5-1 and TRBJ1-1, is KAGVTQTPRYLIKTRGQQVTLSCSPISGHRSVSWYQQTPGQGLQFLFEYFSETQRNKGNFPGRFSGRQFSNSRSEMNVSTLELGDSALYLCASSLGSGGTEAFFGQGTRLTVV.

The chain carries TRBV4-1 and TRBJ2-5; 7 bases match TRBD2. From germline, CDR1 is MGHRA and CDR2 YSYEKL. Germline trimming cut 1 base from V and 5 bases from J; bases unmatched to any gene: 7. CDR3 length: 15 residues. CDR3 in amino acids: CASSQASSGDETQYF. The CDR3 DNA sequence: TGCGCCAGCAGCCAAGCGTCTAGCGGCGATGAGACCCAGTACTTC.

This clone has just one count. The genes are TRBV6-5 and TRBJ2-7, with a weak D call TRBD1 (5 bases). V lost 2 bases, J lost 3 bases, and 11 bases lay in between. The V gene's germline CDR1 is MNHEY and CDR2 SVGAGI. The CDR3 length is 14 residues. CDR3 amino acids: CASSYAQEFYEQYF. Written as DNA, the CDR3 is TGTGCCAGCAGTTACGCACAGGAGTTCTACGAGCAGTACTTC.